The clone carrying this T cell receptor beta chain appeared once. In germline, CDR1 is MGHRA, CDR2 YSYEKL. V lost 4 bases and J lost 0; bases outside the gene matches: 11. This CDR3 contains 17 residues. The data were obtained in a study of CD8 T cells in Susac syndrome. Sequencing of TCR beta was performed on blood CD8+ and CD4+ T cells. Relapsing-remitting disease, either stable or active, was present in the treatment-naive patients who were the multiple sclerosis controls. RNA, at roughly 0.5 to 1 ug, was reverse transcribed with random hexamers. TCRdb fed the immunoSEQ multiplex PCR reads into MiXCR, producing one record per CDR3 protein. In the table there are over 300,000 distinct CDR3 sequences, about 90% of which are singletons.

Material: CD4+ T cells from PBMCs. The V gene is TRBV4-1, the J gene TRBJ2-5; 7 bases agree with TRBD1. The source of this sequence is a human donor with multiple sclerosis. The CDR3 nucleotides are TGCGCCAGCAGCCCAAACCTCGACAGGGTGAACCAAGAGACCCAGTACTTC. Protein product: CASSPNLDRVNQETQYF.